What follows are 30 T cell receptor beta chains derived from one specimen sequenced in a study of blood T cells in healthy people across ages. Primers used in a second PCR of roughly 6 to 12 cycles were a sample-barcoded 5' primer and a J-beta primer mix. Each CDR3 protein is one row after TCRdb ran MiXCR on the 5' RACE reads. Of about 930,000 distinct CDR3 sequences detected, roughly 28% appear once; the ten largest clones hold 10%. These data were likewise used in another study, on T cells of mothers and their children.

The sequenced material came from blood. The receptors stem from a middle-aged woman in good health.

The rearrangement joins TRBV7-2 to TRBJ1-1; 8 bases fit TRBD1. V was clipped by 5 bases and J by 1 base; unmatched bases: 9. CDR1 SGHTA and CDR2 FQGNSA come from the germline V gene. The CDR3 has 16 amino acids. Here the CDR3 DNA reads TGTGCCAGCAGCCAAAAAACCGGGACAGGGAACACTGAAGCTTTCTTT. It is translated as CASSQKTGTGNTEAFF.

This sequence joins TRBV4-1 and TRBJ2-1; tentatively, D is TRBD2 (5 bases). Trimming shortened V by 1 base and J by 6 bases, and 13 bases separated the two germline ends. Germline V gives CDR1 MGHRA, CDR2 YSYEKL. The CDR3 has 15 amino acids. This CDR3 reads CASSQGESLSNEQFF. CDR3 sequence (DNA): TGCGCCAGCAGCCAAGGGGAGAGTTTATCCAATGAGCAGTTCTTC.

The sample holds a few counts of this clonotype. The chain uses TRBV6-5 and TRBJ2-7; 10 nucleotides match TRBD2. The CDR3 runs 14 residues. Germline CDR1 MNHEY, CDR2 SVGAGI. The V gene end was trimmed by 7 bases and the J gene end by 5 bases; junction bases not matched to a gene: 8. The CDR3 DNA reads TGTGCCAGCACTGAAGCGGGGGGGCCCCACGAGCAGTACTTC. Protein: CASTEAGGPHEQYF.

Concerning this clonotype itself: This may stem from a read error, because a much larger clone lies one nucleotide away. The chain couples TRBV12-3 or TRBV12-4 to TRBJ2-3, with TRBD2 matching over 10 bases. The CDR3 runs to 15 residues. V lost 7 bases to trimming and J lost 0 bases; unmatched junction nucleotides: 4. CDR3 DNA sequence: TGTGCCAGCACCCCACTAGCGGGGAGCACAGATACGCAGTATTTT. This translates into CASTPLAGSTDTQYF.

This clonotype has just a few counts. This chain uses TRBV2 with TRBJ2-6; D possibly corresponds to TRBD1 (5 bases). The CDR3 length is 15 residues. CDR1 and CDR2 (germline): SNHLY, FYNNEI. Between the trimmed V and J ends, which lost 4 bases and 13 bases, there was a span of 20 bases. The CDR3 is CASSVDQGPFVVLTF. The CDR3 nucleotides read TGTGCCAGCAGTGTCGACCAGGGCCCCTTCGTAGTCCTGACTTTC.

This clonotype has ten or more counts. The V call is TRBV5-1, the J call TRBJ2-3; either TRBD1 or TRBD2 may fit D (5 bases each). Trimming cost V 0 bases and J 4 bases, with 9 bases left between them. CDR3 length: 14 residues. CDR1 is SGHRS, CDR2 YFSETQ, per germline. CDR3 DNA: TGCGCCAGCAGCTTGGCCTTGGGGGCAGATACGCAGTATTTT. It codes for CASSLALGADTQYF.

This chain connects TRBV28 to TRBJ2-2; D not certain. CDR1 is MDHEN and CDR2 is SYDVKM in the germline V gene. The CDR3 covers 13 residues. Trimming removed 7 bases at V and 7 bases at J, with 13 bases between. The DNA of the CDR3 is TGTGCCAGCATGAGTGGAACGGACGGGGAGCTGTTTTTT. Its protein is CASMSGTDGELFF.

The rearrangement joins TRBV7-9 to TRBJ2-3; D uncertain. Germline V gene data show CDR1 as SEHNR and CDR2 as FQNEAQ (reference sequence). V lost 5 bases, J lost 6 bases, and 12 bases lay in between. The CDR3 has 13 residues. The CDR3 region is CASSQTASDTQYF. The CDR3 DNA is TGTGCCAGCAGCCAGACGGCCTCGGATACGCAGTATTTT. Variable domain in full (rest from reference TRBV7-9 and TRBJ2-3): DTGVSQNPRHKITKRGQNVTFRCDPISEHNRLYWYRQTLGQGPEFLTYFQNEAQLEKSRLLSDRFSAERPKGSFSTLEIQRTEQGDSAMYLCASSQTASDTQYFGPGTRLTVL.

This clonotype was seen at least ten times. The V and J genes are TRBV10-3 and TRBJ2-5, with D unclear. The CDR3 length is 12 residues. Germline CDR1 reads ENHRY; CDR2 reads SYGVKD. V lost 0 bases and J lost 5, with 4 bases in between. CDR3 sequence (DNA): TGTGCCATCAGTGAGTCGACGGAGACCCAGTACTTC. This gives the protein CAISESTETQYF.

The J gene is TRBJ2-1, the V gene TRBV28, with 8 bases lining up with TRBD1. The CDR3 consists of 15 residues. Trimming at V came to 6 bases and at J to 2 bases, leaving 6 bases not matched to a gene. Looked up from germline, CDR1 is MDHEN and CDR2 is SYDVKM. The CDR3 sequence is CASRYRDRPYNEQFF. DNA for the CDR3: TGTGCCAGCAGGTACCGGGACAGGCCCTACAATGAGCAGTTCTTC.

There are many counts of this clonotype. The V gene is TRBV4-1, the J gene TRBJ2-3; D remains unclear. V lost 5 bases and J 6 bases, leaving 9 bases between the germline ends. Germline loops: CDR1 MGHRA, CDR2 YSYEKL. The CDR3 has 12 residues. As DNA, the CDR3 is TGCGCCAGCAGCTCCGGGTATGATACGCAGTATTTT. Residues: CASSSGYDTQYF.

This chain joins TRBV15 and TRBJ2-5; 7 bases fit TRBD2. Trimming cost V 0 bases and J 5 bases; bases outside gene matches: 6. The CDR3 contains 15 residues. Germline values: CDR1 LNHNV, CDR2 YYDKDF (reference sequence). CDR3 region: CATSRDQAGPETQYF. CDR3 bases: TGTGCCACCAGCAGAGATCAAGCGGGGCCGGAGACCCAGTACTTC. Together with reference TRBV15 and TRBJ2-5, the CDR3 gives the full variable domain: DAMVIQNPRYQVTQFGKPVTLSCSQTLNHNVMYWYQQKSSQAPKLLFHYYDKDFNNEADTPDNFQSRRPNTSFCFLDIRSPGLGDTAMYLCATSRDQAGPETQYFGPGTRLLVL.

In its sample, this clonotype was seen many times. The chain couples TRBV7-2 to TRBJ2-7, with D hard to call. V was clipped by 5 bases and J by 0 bases, with 8 bases between them. Germline CDR1 reads SGHTA; CDR2 reads FQGNSA. The CDR3 spans 13 residues. The CDR3 nucleotides read TGTGCCAGCAGCCAGGCCGCCTCCTACGAGCAGTACTTC. It yields the protein CASSQAASYEQYF.

The rearrangement links TRBV5-6 to TRBJ2-7, with D unclear. The last part of the DNA fits TRBJ2-5 better; the J call may be wrong. This CDR3 has 16 amino acids. From germline, CDR1 is SGHDT and CDR2 YYEEEE. The CDR3 DNA follows: TGTGCCAGCAGCTCTACTCAAGGACGAGGTGGAGAGACCCAGTACTTC. Translating gives CASSSTQGRGGETQYF.

The chain employs TRBV5-1 and TRBJ2-1, with 10 bases fitting TRBD2. This CDR3 is 16 amino acids long. J gave up 3 bases and V 4 bases, and 7 bases lay outside the gene matches. CDR1 is SGHRS, CDR2 YFSETQ, per germline. The CDR3 here is CASSQRTSGVYNEQFF. The CDR3 nucleotides read TGCGCCAGCAGCCAGAGGACTAGCGGCGTCTACAATGAGCAGTTCTTC. Combining the CDR3 with reference TRBV5-1 and TRBJ2-1 gives the whole variable domain KAGVTQTPRYLIKTRGQQVTLSCSPISGHRSVSWYQQTPGQGLQFLFEYFSETQRNKGNFPGRFSGRQFSNSRSEMNVSTLELGDSALYLCASSQRTSGVYNEQFFGPGTRLTVL.

This clonotype has at least ten counts. This chain links TRBV6-5 with TRBJ2-3; TRBD2 agrees at 7 bases. The V gene end was trimmed by 2 bases and the J gene end by 1 base; junction bases not matched to a gene: 3. CDR1 is MNHEY and CDR2 is SVGAGI in the germline V gene. The CDR3 sequence is 15 residues long. Here the CDR3 DNA reads TGTGCCAGCAGTTACCCTAGCGGAGGCACAGATACGCAGTATTTT. Its translation: CASSYPSGGTDTQYF.

A note on this clonotype: This may be a read error, as it is one base from a much larger clone. J is TRBJ2-7 and V is TRBV10-3; tentative D call: TRBD1 (6 bases). The CDR3 extends over 12 amino acids. Germline lookup yields CDR1 ENHRY and CDR2 SYGVKD. The CDR3 is CASSEDSSEQYF. As DNA, the CDR3 is TGTGCCAGCAGTGAGGACAGTAGCGAGCAGTACTTC.

This clonotype was recorded many times. The gene calls are TRBV7-2 and TRBJ2-7; TRBD1 matches at 7 bases. With V trimmed by 3 bases and J by 5 bases, 10 bases remained unmatched. Germline CDR1 and CDR2: SGHTA and FQGNSA. This CDR3 spans 15 amino acids. The DNA of the CDR3 is TGTGCCAGCAGCTTGTCCATGGGACAGTTCGACGAGCAGTACTTC. This encodes CASSLSMGQFDEQYF. Based on the CDR3 plus reference TRBV7-2 and TRBJ2-7, the full variable domain is GAGVSQSPSNKVTEKGKDVELRCDPISGHTALYWYRQSLGQGLEFLIYFQGNSAPDKSGLPSDRFSAERTGGSVSTLTIQRTQQEDSAVYLCASSLSMGQFDEQYFGPGTRLTVT.

There are many counts of this clonotype. The chain has TRBV12-3 or TRBV12-4 and TRBJ2-7; D gene ambiguous. Trimming pared 3 bases from V and 1 base from J, leaving 10 bases between. This CDR3 has 14 amino acids. CDR3: CASSFGRNSYEQYF. CDR3 sequence (DNA): TGTGCCAGCAGTTTCGGACGGAATTCCTACGAGCAGTACTTC.

The rearrangement uses TRBV18 and TRBJ1-2, with D tentatively TRBD1 (5 bases). The CDR3 extends over 18 amino acids. Germline V lookup: CDR1 KGHSH, CDR2 LQKENI. V was pared by 3 bases and J by 3 bases, with 23 bases between. The CDR3 loop is CASSPAMQGTVRDYGYTF. The CDR3 DNA follows: TGTGCCAGCTCACCCGCCATGCAGGGAACTGTTCGAGACTATGGCTACACCTTC.

As regards this clonotype: A much larger clone sits a single nucleotide away, making a read error possible. V and J are TRBV3-1 and TRBJ1-4; 7 nucleotides agree with TRBD1. The CDR3 has 14 residues. The V gene's germline CDR1 is LGHDT and CDR2 YNNKEL (reference sequence). The CDR3 DNA reads as TGTGCCAGCAGCACAGGGGCAACTAATGAAAAACGGTTTTTT. Residues: CASSTGATNEKRFF.

This clonotype has ten or more counts. The V call is TRBV28, the J call TRBJ2-7; D remains ambiguous. Trimming took 5 bases from V and 9 from J, leaving 17 bases between them. The CDR3 runs 13 residues. Germline V lookup: CDR1 MDHEN, CDR2 SYDVKM. This chain's CDR3 is CASSLPRPWGQYF. CDR3 DNA: TGTGCCAGCAGTCTTCCCCGCCCCTGGGGGCAGTACTTC. Complete variable domain (other parts from reference TRBV28 and TRBJ2-7): DVKVTQSSRYLVKRTGEKVFLECVQDMDHENMFWYRQDPGLGLRLIYFSYDVKMKEKGDIPEGYSVSREKKERFSLILESASTNQTSMYLCASSLPRPWGQYFGPGTRLTVT.

This clonotype has a count of ten or more. The chain is built from TRBV7-2 and TRBJ2-7; no clear D. The CDR3 loop spans 15 amino acids. Looked up from germline, CDR1 is SGHTA and CDR2 is FQGNSA. The ends were cut back, 1 base at V and 0 bases at J, with 10 bases in the middle. The DNA for the CDR3 is TGTGCCAGCAGCTTAGAAAGCGCCGGCTCCTACGAGCAGTACTTC. Amino acid sequence: CASSLESAGSYEQYF.

The V gene is TRBV5-1, the J gene TRBJ2-1, with TRBD2 identical over 8 bases. The CDR3 loop spans 17 amino acids. CDR1 is SGHRS, CDR2 YFSETQ, per germline. Losses at the gene ends were 0 bases for V and 2 bases for J; bases not matched to a gene: 7. The CDR3 loop reads CASSLAVTSGTYNEQFF. CDR3 bases: TGCGCCAGCAGCTTGGCTGTAACTAGCGGAACCTACAATGAGCAGTTCTTC.

This clonotype has just a few counts. This sequence joins TRBV7-9 and TRBJ2-7; either TRBD1 or TRBD2 may supply D (5 bases each). Germline loops: CDR1 SEHNR, CDR2 FQNEAQ (reference sequence). Trimming pared 5 bases from V and 4 bases from J, leaving 18 bases between. CDR3 length: 15 amino acids. The CDR3 loop reads CASSPRIGAQYEQYF. The CDR3 DNA is TGTGCCAGCAGCCCCCGGATCGGGGCCCAATACGAGCAGTACTTC.

A remark on this clonotype: A much bigger clone sits one base away, suggesting this may be a read error. The genes are TRBV6-1 and TRBJ2-5, with a possible D match to TRBD1 (6 bases). The J call may be faulty, since TRBJ2-1 better matches the DNA end. CDR3 length equals 13 residues. The germline gives CDR1 MNHNS, CDR2 SASEGT. The CDR3 is CASSGDTQETQFF. In DNA form, the CDR3 reads TGTGCCAGCAGTGGGGACACCCAAGAGACCCAGTTCTTC.

This chain uses TRBV7-9 with TRBJ1-2; the match to TRBD1 covers 7 bases. V trimming: 4 bases; J trimming: 8 bases; junction bases outside the gene matches: 7. The length of the CDR3 is 13 residues. CDR1 SEHNR and CDR2 FQNEAQ come from the germline V gene (reference sequence). The CDR3 coding sequence is TGTGCCAGCAGCTACCCGGCAGGGGGGGGCTACACCTTC. Translating gives CASSYPAGGGYTF. The full variable domain, its missing parts supplied by reference TRBV7-9 and TRBJ1-2, is DTGVSQNPRHKITKRGQNVTFRCDPISEHNRLYWYRQTLGQGPEFLTYFQNEAQLEKSRLLSDRFSAERPKGSFSTLEIQRTEQGDSAMYLCASSYPAGGGYTFGSGTRLTVV.

This sequence joins TRBV7-2 and TRBJ2-1; D uncertain. The length of the CDR3 is 12 residues. CDR1 is SGHTA and CDR2 is FQGNSA in the germline V gene. Trimming stripped 0 bases from V and 10 bases from J, with 7 bases between. Written as DNA, the CDR3 is TGTGCCAGCAGCTTAGCTTCCTACGAGCAGTTCTTC. It encodes CASSLASYEQFF.

This clonotype was recorded at least ten times. The junction departs from the called germline gene at one end, perhaps through a read error. The chain combines TRBV15 with TRBJ2-6, with D uncertain. The CDR3 is made up of 16 amino acids. From germline, CDR1 is LNHNV and CDR2 YYDKDF (reference sequence). DNA for the CDR3: TGTGCCACTAGCAGAGGAGACACCTCTGGGGCCAACGTCCTGACTTTC. Amino acid sequence: CATSRGDTSGANVLTF.

This clonotype has ten or more counts. The genes are TRBV4-1 and TRBJ1-2, with 8 bases matching TRBD1. CDR1 and CDR2 from the germline V gene are MGHRA and YSYEKL. The CDR3 consists of 17 residues. The V segment lost 4 bases and the J segment 1 base; nucleotides outside the gene matches: 11. CDR3 protein: CASSLRTGRDGNYGYTF. DNA for the CDR3: TGCGCCAGCAGCCTTCGGACAGGGAGGGATGGTAACTATGGCTACACCTTC.